The entry below gives a single T cell receptor (beta chain) sequence along with its context. CDR1 SGHRS and CDR2 YFSETQ come from the germline V gene. The CDR3 runs 17 residues. V gave up 4 bases and J gave up 1 base; unmatched junction bases: 10. These data originate in a study of cytotoxic CD8 clonotypes in ibrutinib-treated CLL. This table comes from immunoSEQ multiplex PCR, and its TCRdb copy is limited to in-frame clones, with some not included. The sample carries about 68,000 clones, 80% recorded once. The receptor's source is a human donor with chronic lymphocytic leukemia. The rearrangement links TRBV5-1 to TRBJ2-5, with 10 bases matching TRBD2. Sequenced here: PBMCs, sampled at disease progression, from a patient treated with ibrutinib. CDR3 sequence reads: CASSPGTASGSQETQYF. CDR3 nucleotide sequence: TGCGCCAGCAGCCCGGGTACGGCTAGCGGGAGCCAAGAGACCCAGTACTTC.